The present T cell receptor beta chain was sequenced within a study of T cell changes during pregnancy in multiple sclerosis. The germline V gene has CDR1 LNHNV and CDR2 YYDKDF (reference sequence). The CDR3 covers 14 residues. Trimming removed 1 base from V and 5 bases from J, with 10 bases in between. Here immunoSEQ multiplex PCR was the method, and the copy in TCRdb shows in-frame clones only, minus some. The repertoire holds 30,000 to 35,000 clones, with almost 90% as singletons. This chain links TRBV15 with TRBJ2-3, with D possibly matching TRBD1 (6 bases). The TCR originated in a female donor in good health, enrolled as a control in a pregnancy study. The source material was CD4+ T cells from peripheral blood mononuclear cells, sampled in the third trimester of pregnancy. CDR3 nucleotide sequence: TGTGCCACCAGCAGAGGGGAAGGGGGAGATACGCAGTATTTT. Translation: CATSRGEGGDTQYF.